The clone carrying this TCR beta chain has just a few counts. This CDR3 contains 16 residues. Germline trimming cut 3 bases from V and 4 bases from J; bases unmatched to any gene: 7. From germline, CDR1 is LNHDA and CDR2 SQIVND (reference sequence). One entry per CDR3 protein results from TCRdb running MiXCR on the 5' RACE reads. The table lists roughly 52,000 distinct CDR3 sequences, around 8% of them singletons. The sample comes from a study of early T cells in non-severe SARS-CoV-2 infection. Sequencing was carried out using whole blood. This sequence was found in an adult who was a healthcare worker with PCR-confirmed SARS-CoV-2 infection or an uninfected control (not recorded which). The chain links TRBV19 to TRBJ2-3; 10 bases map to TRBD1. CDR3 nucleotide sequence: TGTGCCAGTAGTATTCCGGACAGGGGGTTTTCAGATACGCAGTATTTT. Its translation: CASSIPDRGFSDTQYF.